This passage covers 30 T cell receptor beta chains from one sample sequenced in a study of cytomegalovirus exposure and HLA in healthy donors. In the PCR, 60 Vbeta and 13 Jbeta primers were used. Generated by immunoSEQ multiplex PCR, the TCRdb table keeps only in-frame clones and is missing some. The sample records roughly 180,000 clones, 84% being singletons. Sequencing was carried out using PBMCs. The receptors were sampled from a man younger than 30 in good health and CMV-seronegative.

V gene TRBV7-8 combines with J gene TRBJ2-7; 7 bases are shared with TRBD2. In germline, CDR1 is SGHVS, CDR2 FQNEAQ. Trimming removed 7 bases from V and 0 bases from J; junction bases left unmatched: 3. CDR3 size: 13 residues. The CDR3 sequence is CASKKRGSYEQYF. The CDR3 coding sequence is TGTGCCAGCAAGAAGCGGGGCTCCTACGAGCAGTACTTC. The full variable domain, with the rest looked up from reference TRBV7-8 and TRBJ2-7, is GAGVSQSPRYKVAKRGQDVALRCDPISGHVSLFWYQQALGQGPEFLTYFQNEAQLDKSGLPSDRFFAERPEGSVSTLKIQRTQQEDSAVYLCASKKRGSYEQYFGPGTRLTVT.

This rearrangement joins TRBV7-6 to TRBJ2-7, with no clear D. This CDR3 region has 14 residues. Germline CDR1 reads SGHVS; CDR2 reads FNYEAQ. V gave up 5 bases and J gave up 3 bases, with 14 bases separating them. The CDR3 protein is CASSPIDDNYEQYF. CDR3 nucleotides: TGTGCCAGCAGCCCCATCGACGACAACTACGAGCAGTACTTC.

The chain links TRBV5-1 to TRBJ1-1, with D possibly being TRBD1 (5 bases). This CDR3 has 16 amino acids. Germline assignment: CDR1 SGHRS and CDR2 YFSETQ. The V gene lost 0 bases and the J gene lost 0 bases, with 12 bases spanning the gap. CDR3 DNA: TGCGCCAGCAGCTTGGCCTTTGACAGTCTGAACACTGAAGCTTTCTTT. Protein product: CASSLAFDSLNTEAFF.

This sequence joins TRBV5-1 and TRBJ2-1; 8 bases agree with TRBD2. J gave up 8 bases and V 6 bases, and 7 bases lay outside the gene matches. The CDR3 runs 13 residues. Germline V lookup: CDR1 SGHRS, CDR2 YFSETQ. CDR3 amino acids: CASTLGTRDEQFF. The CDR3 coding sequence is TGCGCCAGCACTCTGGGGACTAGAGATGAGCAGTTCTTC. The full variable domain, in which reference TRBV5-1 and TRBJ2-1 provide the parts outside the CDR3, is KAGVTQTPRYLIKTRGQQVTLSCSPISGHRSVSWYQQTPGQGLQFLFEYFSETQRNKGNFPGRFSGRQFSNSRSEMNVSTLELGDSALYLCASTLGTRDEQFFGPGTRLTVL.

This chain uses TRBV28 with TRBJ1-1; no definite D call. The CDR3 spans 16 residues. Trimming removed 5 bases at V and 3 bases at J, with 19 bases between. The germline CDR1 and CDR2 sequences are MDHEN and SYDVKM. The CDR3 reads CASSPPPGIGYTEAFF. CDR3 nucleotides: TGTGCCAGCAGTCCACCGCCGGGTATCGGGTACACTGAAGCTTTCTTT. The full variable domain, rest sourced from reference TRBV28 and TRBJ1-1, is DVKVTQSSRYLVKRTGEKVFLECVQDMDHENMFWYRQDPGLGLRLIYFSYDVKMKEKGDIPEGYSVSREKKERFSLILESASTNQTSMYLCASSPPPGIGYTEAFFGQGTRLTVV.

The V and J genes are TRBV2 and TRBJ2-1, with TRBD1 matching 9 bases. This CDR3 region has 12 residues. Germline V lookup: CDR1 SNHLY, CDR2 FYNNEI. The junction had 0 bases not matched to a gene; V was cut back by 6 bases and J by 6 bases. The CDR3 coding sequence is TGTGCCAGCAGGACAGGGGGCAATGAGCAGTTCTTC. Protein: CASRTGGNEQFF.

The sample holds a few counts of this clone. The chain links TRBV7-9 to TRBJ1-2; no firm D call. The CDR3 has 14 amino acids. Looked up from germline, CDR1 is SEHNR and CDR2 is FQNEAQ (reference sequence). V was cut by 6 bases and J by 3 bases, with 14 bases left in between. The CDR3 loop reads CASRETLGDYGYTF. CDR3 in DNA: TGTGCCAGCAGAGAGACTTTAGGTGACTATGGCTACACCTTC.

The rearrangement joins TRBV5-4 to TRBJ2-2; TRBD2 matches at 9 bases. Unmatched junction bases numbered 7, after V lost 1 base and J lost 6 bases. The CDR3 extends over 16 amino acids. Germline CDR1 is SGHNT and CDR2 is YYREEE (reference sequence). CDR3 amino acids: CASSLKAGGGAGELFF. DNA for the CDR3: TGTGCCAGCAGCTTGAAGGCGGGAGGGGGAGCCGGGGAGCTGTTTTTT.

This clone was detected only a few times. The chain is built from TRBV4-1 and TRBJ1-2; TRBD1 matches 7 bases. CDR1 is MGHRA and CDR2 is YSYEKL in the germline V gene. After removal of 0 bases from V and 9 bases from J, the junction contained 4 bases not matched to a gene. This CDR3 region has 13 residues. CDR3 nucleotides: TGCGCCAGCAGCCAAGAACAGGGGAAAAGCTACACCTTC. Its translation is CASSQEQGKSYTF.

The sample holds one count of this clone. This chain joins TRBV10-2 and TRBJ1-1, with 9 bases matching TRBD1. Germline V gene sequence: CDR1 WSHSY, CDR2 SAAADI. The J segment lost 4 bases and the V segment lost 5 bases, leaving 8 bases of the junction unmatched. The CDR3 sequence is 15 residues long. In DNA, the CDR3 is TGCGCCAGCAGTCCCTGGACAGGGGCGGGCACTGAAGCTTTCTTT. This gives the protein CASSPWTGAGTEAFF.

This chain links TRBV5-4 with TRBJ2-2, with 12 bases that match TRBD2. J gave up 4 bases and V 0 bases, and 4 bases lay outside the gene matches. The length of the CDR3 is 17 residues. Germline assignment: CDR1 SGHNT and CDR2 YYREEE (reference sequence). The CDR3 protein is CASSLGLAGVPTGELFF. CDR3 bases: TGTGCCAGCAGCTTGGGACTAGCGGGGGTCCCCACCGGGGAGCTGTTTTTT.

This rearrangement joins TRBV28 to TRBJ2-3; the match to TRBD2 covers 9 bases. V shed 7 bases and J 9 bases; nucleotides not matched to a gene: 20. The CDR3 spans 17 residues. Per germline, CDR1 MDHEN and CDR2 SYDVKM. The CDR3 sequence is CASTSDVAGAEFGTQYF. As DNA, the CDR3 is TGTGCCAGCACAAGCGACGTAGCGGGAGCCGAATTCGGAACGCAGTATTTT.

The sample holds one count of this clone. The DNA of the CDR3 is TGTGCCTGGAGTGAAGAACGCGGGAGGAGCTCCTACAATGAGCAGTTCTTC. The encoded protein is CAWSEERGRSSYNEQFF. The V call is TRBV30, the J call TRBJ2-1, with 8 nucleotides matching TRBD2. Germline values: CDR1 GTSNPN, CDR2 SVGIG (reference sequence). The CDR3 covers 17 residues. After removal of 1 base from V and 0 bases from J, the junction contained 8 bases not matched to a gene.

This chain links TRBV27 with TRBJ2-7; weak D call: TRBD2 (5 bases). V lost 5 bases and J 1 base, leaving 15 bases between the germline ends. The CDR3 extends over 15 amino acids. Germline lookup yields CDR1 MNHEY and CDR2 SMNVEV (reference sequence). The CDR3 nucleotides read TGTGCCAGCAGTCGCCTCCGCCGGGGATCCTACGAGCAGTACTTC. Translation: CASSRLRRGSYEQYF.

The gene calls are TRBV6-4 and TRBJ2-1; 8 bases align to TRBD2. V was pared by 4 bases and J by 2 bases, with 4 bases of the junction left unmatched. This CDR3 has 15 amino acids. Germline V gives CDR1 MRHNA, CDR2 SNTAGT. CDR3 bases: TGTGCCAGCAGTGCGGCGGGAGGCACCTACAATGAGCAGTTCTTC. Translation gives CASSAAGGTYNEQFF.

DNA of the CDR3: TGTGCCAGCAGTGCCCCAGGGGCTACTACAGATCAGCCCCAGCATTTT. It yields the protein CASSAPGATTDQPQHF. J is TRBJ1-5 and V is TRBV2, with D possibly TRBD1 on 6 matching bases. Germline V gene lookup returns CDR1 SNHLY and CDR2 FYNNEI. The CDR3 has 16 amino acids. V lost 4 bases, J lost 5 bases, and 18 bases lay in between.

The genes are TRBV6-1 and TRBJ2-1; 12 nucleotides match TRBD2. This CDR3 is 16 amino acids long. Germline CDR1 and CDR2: MNHNS and SASEGT. Trimming cost V 4 bases and J 4 bases; bases outside gene matches: 5. CDR3 sequence: CASSGGLAGRYNEQFF. DNA of the CDR3: TGTGCCAGCAGTGGCGGACTAGCGGGAAGATACAATGAGCAGTTCTTC.

The chain carries TRBV9 and TRBJ2-1; 11 bases align to TRBD2. The junction had 8 bases not matched to a gene; V was cut back by 4 bases and J by 8 bases. Looked up from germline, CDR1 is SGDLS and CDR2 is YYNGEE. The CDR3 runs 15 residues. The CDR3 nucleotides read TGTGCCAGCAGCATTAGCGGGAGGGTCGTGGATGAGCAGTTCTTC. It translates to CASSISGRVVDEQFF. Complete variable domain (other parts from reference TRBV9 and TRBJ2-1): DSGVTQTPKHLITATGQRVTLRCSPRSGDLSVYWYQQSLDQGLQFLIQYYNGEERAKGNILERFSAQQFPDLHSELNLSSLELGDSALYFCASSISGRVVDEQFFGPGTRLTVL.

V usage is TRBV7-2 and J usage is TRBJ2-3; possibly TRBD2 for D (7 bases). The ends were cut back, 2 bases at V and 1 base at J, with 16 bases in the middle. Germline lookup yields CDR1 SGHTA and CDR2 FQGNSA. This CDR3 contains 17 residues. The CDR3 region is CASSLLAAGGRTDTQYF. The CDR3 region has the DNA TGTGCCAGCAGCTTACTAGCGGCCGGGGGCCGCACAGATACGCAGTATTTT.

The rearrangement joins TRBV11-1 to TRBJ2-1, with D unclear. Germline assignment: CDR1 SGHAT and CDR2 FQDESV (reference sequence). There are 18 residues in the CDR3. Trimming stripped 6 bases from V and 6 bases from J, with 27 bases between. The CDR3 DNA is TGTGCCAGCAGTCAATACCCCCCGGGTAGCTTTAGAAGCAATGAGCAGTTCTTC. Protein product: CASSQYPPGSFRSNEQFF.

A single count supports this clone. The chain employs TRBV6-5 and TRBJ2-1; 8 nucleotides line up with TRBD2. V shed 0 bases, J shed 7 bases, and the junction held 2 bases outside the gene matches. Germline-derived CDR1 and CDR2 are MNHEY and SVGAGI. The CDR3 spans 14 residues. CDR3 coding DNA: TGTGCCAGCAGTTACTCGGCTAGCGGGAATGAGCAGTTCTTC. Amino acid sequence: CASSYSASGNEQFF.

The chain uses TRBV19 and TRBJ2-2, with a weak D call TRBD1 (6 bases). Germline CDR1 is LNHDA and CDR2 is SQIVND (reference sequence). The CDR3 is 14 amino acids. V lost 3 bases to trimming and J lost 6 bases, with 11 bases between them. CDR3 residues: CASSITGLAGELFF. CDR3 nucleotides: TGTGCCAGTAGTATCACAGGGCTCGCCGGGGAGCTGTTTTTT.

In its sample, this clone was seen a few times. The chain employs TRBV18 and TRBJ2-6, with a tentative D call TRBD1 (5 bases). V was clipped by 2 bases and J by 2 bases, with 10 bases between them. CDR1 is KGHSH and CDR2 is LQKENI in the germline V gene. The CDR3 runs to 16 residues. The CDR3 sequence is CASSPTWGTGANVLTF. For the CDR3, the DNA is TGTGCCAGCTCACCAACTTGGGGCACTGGGGCCAACGTCCTGACTTTC.

The rearrangement uses TRBV2 and TRBJ2-3; possible D gene TRBD2, 6 bases. Trimming stripped 0 bases from V and 1 base from J, with 14 bases between. The CDR3 has 17 amino acids. The germline gives CDR1 SNHLY, CDR2 FYNNEI. CDR3 DNA: TGTGCCAGCAGTGAAGCTAGGACTAAGCCGCGCACAGATACGCAGTATTTT. This encodes CASSEARTKPRTDTQYF.

The rearrangement uses TRBV19 and TRBJ1-4; unclear D gene. CDR1 is LNHDA and CDR2 is SQIVND in the germline V gene (reference sequence). This CDR3 spans 15 amino acids. V shed 1 base and J shed 1 base, with 7 bases lying between them. CDR3 amino acids: CASSIGGRTNEKLFF. CDR3 DNA: TGTGCCAGTAGTATAGGAGGCAGAACTAATGAAAAACTGTTTTTT. Using reference TRBV19 and TRBJ1-4 for the parts outside the CDR3, the full variable domain is DGGITQSPKYLFRKEGQNVTLSCEQNLNHDAMYWYRQDPGQGLRLIYYSQIVNDFQKGDIAEGYSVSREKKESFPLTVTSAQKNPTAFYLCASSIGGRTNEKLFFGSGTQLSVL.

The chain has TRBV6-5 and TRBJ2-1, with a weak D call TRBD2 (6 bases). Germline CDR1 MNHEY, CDR2 SVGAGI. With 6 bases removed from V and 3 bases from J, the gap between germline ends came to 6 bases. This CDR3 is built from 12 residues. CDR3 amino acids: CASRGGYNEQFF. As DNA, the CDR3 is TGTGCCAGCAGGGGAGGCTACAATGAGCAGTTCTTC.

CDR3 sequence: CASSPDLRGTGELFF. CDR3 bases: TGTGCCAGCAGCCCCGACTTGCGGGGAACCGGGGAGCTGTTTTTT. This chain uses TRBV7-9 with TRBJ2-2; D may be TRBD2 (6 bases). The germline gives CDR1 SEHNR, CDR2 FQNEAQ (reference sequence). Trimming took 5 bases from V and 5 from J, leaving 15 bases between them. CDR3 size: 15 residues.

The chain carries TRBV10-2 and TRBJ1-2; 8 positions match TRBD1. Germline V gene data show CDR1 as WSHSY and CDR2 as SAAADI. With 2 bases clipped from V and 4 bases from J, the junction kept 0 bases outside the gene matches. The CDR3 contains 13 residues. Here the CDR3 reads CASSEGQGYGYTF. For the CDR3, the DNA is TGCGCCAGCAGTGAGGGACAGGGCTATGGCTACACCTTC.

As for this clone: The junction departs from germline at one end; a sequencing error may be responsible. CDR3 loop: CASSYSESYGQYF. The CDR3 coding sequence is TGTGCCAGCAGTTACTCTGAGTCCTACGGGCAGTACTTC. This chain joins TRBV6-5 and TRBJ2-7, with D unclear. This CDR3 spans 13 amino acids. The germline V gene encodes CDR1 MNHEY and CDR2 SVGAGI.

The V call is TRBV15, the J call TRBJ2-3; tentative D call: TRBD2 (5 bases). Trimming took off 0 bases at V and 3 bases at J, with 13 bases between the two ends. The germline CDR1 and CDR2 sequences are LNHNV and YYDKDF (reference sequence). CDR3 length: 16 residues. CDR3: CATSRDTGVATDTQYF. Here the CDR3 DNA reads TGTGCCACCAGCAGAGATACCGGGGTAGCTACAGATACGCAGTATTTT.